In its sample, the clone carrying this T cell receptor (beta chain) was seen many times. The antigen is undetermined. The library was built from around 0.4 ug RNA with molecular barcoded adaptors for alpha/delta and beta/gamma chains. TCRdb passed the reads through MiXCR, listing each CDR3 protein once. This repertoire shows tens of thousands of distinct CDR3 sequences, about 18% found once; its top ten account for roughly 17%. Every patient had bone marrow sampled while the disease was active. The entry originates in a study of read filtering for tumor transcriptome and immune sequencing. V lost 9 bases to trimming and J lost 3 bases, with 21 bases between them. The CDR3 totals 15 residues. CDR1 and CDR2 (germline): WNHNN, SYGVQD (reference sequence). Overall study findings and caveats: Even smaller IR-seq throughput identified most shared clonotypes. This fraction held mixed bone marrow immune cells after CD138-negative sorting.

Material: a population of CD138-negative cells sorted from bone marrow. This clonotype was sampled from a donor at least 40 years old with multiple myeloma. J is TRBJ2-7 and V is TRBV10-1; D may be TRBD2 (6 bases). The CDR3 coding sequence is TGCGCCAGTCTACCTAGCAGGCTGGGACTCTACGAGCAGTACTTC. Its protein product is CASLPSRLGLYEQYF.